This TCR beta chain was sequenced for a study of T cells after yellow fever vaccination. At the level of the study: Any fraction with a low cell number was prepared using SMART-Seq v4 Ultra Low Input. Study-level points and caveats: Subsequent booster samples again held most clones from primary vaccination (96% CD4, 88% CD8).

CDR3 size: 14 residues. Trimming took 3 bases from V and 8 from J; bases not matched to a gene: 4. Germline lookup yields CDR1 SGHNT and CDR2 YYREEE (reference sequence). Worth noting for this clonotype: Its cognate antigen is unknown.

TCRdb ran MiXCR on the 5' RACE reads and lists one entry per CDR3 protein. The table records 280,000 or so distinct CDR3 sequences, around 8.6% of them present only once. Sample: CD4+ T cells sorted from PBMCs, taken 5 days after the yellow fever booster vaccination. The genes are TRBV5-4 and TRBJ2-1; 11 bases line up with TRBD1. This sequence originates from a man younger than 30 who received the YFV17D yellow fever vaccine. In DNA form, the CDR3 reads TGTGCCAGCAGCTGGGGACAGGGGGTCGATGAGCAGTTCTTC. Encoded protein: CASSWGQGVDEQFF.